The 27 T cell receptor beta chains below were found in one sample sequenced in a study of T cell clonality in common variable immunodeficiency. These receptors have no known antigen. Broader study findings: Common variable immunodeficiency TCR beta sequences reportedly had fewer deletions and N-nucleotide insertions.

Assay: immunoSEQ multiplex PCR; the TCRdb copy retains only in-frame clones and omits some. This repertoire holds about 26,000 clones, and none appear only once. The sequencing sample was made of peripheral blood mononuclear cells. These receptors came from a human donor with common variable immunodeficiency.

This clone was seen repeatedly, ten times or more. The read terminates 3 residues ahead of where the CDR3 ends, so the germline J gene completes it. The chain joins TRBV6-1 to TRBJ2-5, with a possible D match to TRBD2 (6 bases). With 3 bases removed from V and 1 base from J, the gap between germline ends came to 9 bases. The CDR3 totals 14 residues. CDR1 is MNHNS and CDR2 is SASEGT in the germline V gene. The CDR3 bases that were read are TGTGCCAGCAGTGATCGGAGGGCCCAAGAGACC. It translates to CASSDRRAQET. The CDR3 in its entirety is CASSDRRAQETQYF.

This clone was seen only a few times. The observed sequence ends 3 residues before the CDR3 terminus, with the missing tail filled in from the germline J gene. The chain joins TRBV2 to TRBJ1-3; D possibly corresponds to TRBD1 (5 bases). The germline V gene has CDR1 SNHLY and CDR2 FYNNEI. Trimming removed 7 bases from V and 4 bases from J, with 23 bases in between. This CDR3 contains 17 residues. The CDR3 DNA, read in part, is TGTGCCAGCACCCGAACCAGGGAACTTCGACGCGGAAACACC. Translated, it gives CASTRTRELRRGNT. The whole CDR3 region reads CASTRTRELRRGNTIYF.

The sample holds many counts of this clone. The CDR3 end falls 3 residues outside the read, so it is completed with the germline J gene. The V call is TRBV30, the J call TRBJ2-5; TRBD2 matches at 13 bases. Germline V gives CDR1 GTSNPN, CDR2 SVGIG (reference sequence). The V and J ends lost 5 bases and 4 bases, in that order; junction bases with no gene match: 10. There are 16 residues in the CDR3. The CDR3 DNA, read in part, is TGTGCCTGGGCGGGAAAACTAGCGGGGGGGCTAGAGACC. This translates into CAWAGKLAGGLET. The full CDR3 protein reads CAWAGKLAGGLETQYF.

This clone has just a few counts. Coverage ceases 3 residues before the CDR3 finishes, and the germline J gene fills in the end. The chain is built from TRBV10-1 and TRBJ2-1; 7 bases are shared with TRBD2. Germline CDR1 is WNHNN and CDR2 is SYGVQD (reference sequence). Germline trimming cut 0 bases from V and 3 bases from J; bases unmatched to any gene: 5. The CDR3 spans 16 residues. CDR3 protein: CASSESSRGDYNEQFF. The CDR3 DNA, read in part, is TGCGCCAGCAGTGAGTCGAGCCGGGGGGACTACAATGAG.

At least ten counts were recorded for this clone. Sequencing ends 3 residues short of the CDR3 end; the germline J gene provides the rest. The chain links TRBV7-2 to TRBJ2-7; D might be TRBD2 (6 bases). Germline-derived CDR1 and CDR2 are SGHTA and FQGNSA. The CDR3 length is 15 residues. V lost 3 bases and J 5 bases, leaving 17 bases between the germline ends. The sequenced part of the CDR3 DNA is TGTGCCAGCAGCTTGGGGGTTAGCGGAGCGGACGAG. As protein: CASSLGVSGADE. The entire CDR3 protein reads CASSLGVSGADEQYF.

This clone appeared a few times. The read falls 3 residues short of the CDR3 end, and the missing part is taken from the germline J gene. This sample also contains other DNA sequences that code for the same CDR3. The genes are TRBV18 and TRBJ2-5; TRBD1 is a possible D gene (6 bases). V lost 3 bases and J lost 2, with 7 bases in between. CDR1 is KGHSH and CDR2 is LQKENI in the germline V gene. This CDR3 is built from 13 residues. CDR3 bases read: TGTGCCAGCTCACCCGGACAGCAAGAGACC. This translates into CASSPGQQET. The CDR3 in full is CASSPGQQETQYF.

This clone was seen at least ten times. The sequence runs out 3 residues before the end of the CDR3; the remainder is reconstructed from the germline J gene. The chain uses TRBV19 and TRBJ2-7; 13 nucleotides match TRBD2. Germline CDR1 LNHDA, CDR2 SQIVND (reference sequence). The CDR3 sequence is 16 residues long. Trimming at V came to 3 bases and at J to 6 bases, leaving 8 bases not matched to a gene. The sequenced CDR3 bases are TGTGCCAGTAGTATGACTAGCGGGAGGCGGCTACGCGAG. Translation: CASSMTSGRRLRE. The CDR3 in its entirety is CASSMTSGRRLREQYF.

This clone showed up many times. The CDR3 end is not reached by the read, which stops 3 residues before it; the germline J gene fills it in. V usage is TRBV5-5 and J usage is TRBJ2-3, with a tentative D call TRBD1 (6 bases). Germline assignment: CDR1 SGHKS and CDR2 YYEKEE (reference sequence). With 5 bases removed from V and 0 bases from J, the gap between germline ends came to 10 bases. This CDR3 has 14 residues. This CDR3 reads CASRIGQSTDTQYF. The sequenced part of the CDR3 DNA is TGTGCCAGCAGAATCGGACAGAGCACAGATACG. The full variable domain, with the rest looked up from reference TRBV5-5 and TRBJ2-3, is DAGVTQSPTHLIKTRGQQVTLRCSPISGHKSVSWYQQVLGQGPQFIFQYYEKEERGRGNFPDRFSARQFPNYSSELNVNALLLGDSALYLCASRIGQSTDTQYFGPGTRLTVL.

The sample holds many counts of this clone. The CDR3 extends 3 residues past the end of the read, so its final part is completed from the germline J gene. The chain joins TRBV28 to TRBJ2-7; 10 positions match TRBD1. The germline gives CDR1 MDHEN, CDR2 SYDVKM. J was trimmed by 5 bases and V by 5 bases; bases with no gene match: 6. The CDR3 is 14 amino acids. Here the CDR3 reads CASSRQGARHEQYF. The part of the CDR3 DNA that was read is TGTGCCAGCAGTAGACAGGGGGCGAGGCACGAG.

This clone showed up many times. The read ends 3 residues before the CDR3 terminus; that terminus is restored from the germline J gene. The chain links TRBV7-2 to TRBJ2-5; D is undetermined. V gave up 2 bases and J gave up 5 bases, with 9 bases separating them. Germline values: CDR1 SGHTA, CDR2 FQGNSA. The CDR3 totals 13 residues. Incomplete CDR3 DNA: TGTGCCAGCAGCTTATGGTCCGGGGAGACC. Its protein product is CASSLWSGET. The CDR3, in full, reads CASSLWSGETQYF.

This clone was detected ten times or more. Read data end 3 residues before the CDR3 end; the end is taken from the germline J gene. The chain links TRBV18 to TRBJ2-3, with 8 bases matching TRBD1. The V segment lost 6 bases and the J segment 3 bases; nucleotides outside the gene matches: 5. CDR1 KGHSH and CDR2 LQKENI come from the germline V gene. This CDR3 is 14 amino acids long. The CDR3 sequence is CASSGQGATDTQYF. The sequenced CDR3 bases are TGTGCCAGCTCCGGACAGGGAGCTACAGATACG.

This clone was observed many times. The read ends 3 residues shy of where the CDR3 ends; the end is completed using the germline J gene. The chain couples TRBV20-1 to TRBJ2-7, with D perhaps matching TRBD2 (5 bases). There are 16 residues in the CDR3. The V gene's germline CDR1 is DFQATT and CDR2 SNEGSKA (reference sequence). The ends were cut back, 0 bases at V and 2 bases at J, with 17 bases in the middle. The covered CDR3 bases are TGCAGTGCTAGAGACCCCCTCAGCGGACGAACCTACGAG. Its translation: CSARDPLSGRTYE. The entire CDR3 sequence reads CSARDPLSGRTYEQYF.

This clone was seen a handful of times. The sequence runs out 3 residues before the end of the CDR3; the remainder is reconstructed from the germline J gene. V and J are TRBV7-8 and TRBJ2-3; 12 bases are shared with TRBD2. From germline, CDR1 is SGHVS and CDR2 FQNEAQ. V shed 8 bases, J shed 5 bases, and the junction held 11 bases outside the gene matches. The CDR3 covers 16 residues. CDR3 DNA, as far as it was read: TGTGCCAGCGCCCTTAGGACTAGCGGGAAGGGAGATACG. It specifies CASALRTSGKGDT. The CDR3 in its entirety is CASALRTSGKGDTQYF.

A word on this clone: The read falls 3 residues short of the CDR3 end, and the missing part is taken from the germline J gene. The rearrangement joins TRBV19 to TRBJ1-2; weak D call: TRBD1 (6 bases). The V end lost 5 bases, the J end lost 7 bases, and 14 bases lay between the germline ends. The CDR3 contains 13 residues. The germline CDR1 and CDR2 sequences are LNHDA and SQIVND (reference sequence). The chain's CDR3 is CASSPTGGSGYTF. The CDR3 bases that were read are TGTGCCAGTAGTCCGACGGGGGGCTCTGGC.

This clone showed up many times. The read stops 3 residues short of the end of the CDR3; the missing end is completed from the germline J gene. The chain combines TRBV7-6 with TRBJ2-7, with a weak D call TRBD1 (5 bases). CDR1 is SGHVS, CDR2 FNYEAQ, per germline. This CDR3 spans 13 amino acids. V lost 5 bases to trimming and J lost 2 bases, with 10 bases between them. CDR3 DNA (partial): TGTGCCAGCAGCCGCCAGGGAACCTACGAG. It encodes CASSRQGTYE. The full CDR3 protein is CASSRQGTYEQYF.

At least ten counts were recorded for this clone. CDR3 DNA (partial): TGTGCCAGCAGCTTTGGGGCGAGAGTGGAAGAGACC. It specifies CASSFGARVEET. Given in full, the CDR3 is CASSFGARVEETQYF. This chain connects TRBV7-9 to TRBJ2-5; D is perhaps TRBD1 (5 bases). The read is 3 residues too short to cover the CDR3 end, so that end is filled in from the germline J gene. CDR3 size: 15 residues. Trimming stripped 3 bases from V and 3 bases from J, with 14 bases between. Looked up from germline, CDR1 is SEHNR and CDR2 is FQNEAQ (reference sequence).

A note on this clone: The read finishes 3 residues shy of the CDR3 end, and the germline J gene is used to complete it. V usage is TRBV20-1 and J usage is TRBJ2-7, with a weak D call TRBD1 (8 bases). CDR1 is DFQATT and CDR2 is SNEGSKA in the germline V gene (reference sequence). The CDR3 contains 14 residues. The germline V and J ends were trimmed by 3 bases and 3 bases, with 15 bases remaining between them. The CDR3 DNA, read in part, is TGCAGTGCTAGGGGCGGGGGACAGGTCTACGAG. It yields the protein CSARGGGQVYE. The full CDR3 protein reads CSARGGGQVYEQYF.

For this clone: Sequencing ends 3 residues short of the CDR3 end; the germline J gene provides the rest. The chain combines TRBV7-2 with TRBJ2-7, with D possibly matching TRBD1 (6 bases). With 1 base removed from V and 6 bases from J, the gap between germline ends came to 10 bases. The CDR3 runs 13 residues. Germline V gene data show CDR1 as SGHTA and CDR2 as FQGNSA. The chain's CDR3 is CASSLVGATEQYF. CDR3 DNA, as far as it was read: TGTGCCAGCAGCTTAGTGGGGGCAACCGAG.

This clone was recorded a few times. The CDR3 extends 3 residues past the end of the read, so its final part is completed from the germline J gene. The chain recombines TRBV11-2 with TRBJ2-7; 13 nucleotides match TRBD2. The germline gives CDR1 SGHAT, CDR2 FQNNGV. The length of the CDR3 is 15 residues. The V segment lost 4 bases and the J segment 3 bases; nucleotides outside the gene matches: 3. CDR3 residues: CASSWTSGSNYEQYF. The sequenced part of the CDR3 DNA is TGTGCCAGCAGCTGGACTAGCGGGAGTAACTACGAG.

This clone has ten or more counts. Sequencing ends 3 residues short of the CDR3 end; the germline J gene provides the rest. The chain is built from TRBV5-1 and TRBJ1-2, with 10 nucleotides matching TRBD1. This CDR3 has 15 residues. Germline V gene sequence: CDR1 SGHRS, CDR2 YFSETQ. J lost 7 bases, V lost 0 bases, and 6 bases had no gene match. The sequenced CDR3 bases are TGCGCCAGCAGCTTGGGCGGGACAGGGGCCGGTGGC. It translates to CASSLGGTGAGG. The whole CDR3 reads CASSLGGTGAGGYTF.

In this sample, this clone turned up many times. The read comes to an end 3 residues before the CDR3 does, leaving the germline J gene to fill in the end. The V and J genes are TRBV5-6 and TRBJ2-7; a weak D match, TRBD1 (6 bases). Per germline, CDR1 SGHDT and CDR2 YYEEEE. Trimming shortened V by 1 base and J by 2 bases, and 13 bases separated the two germline ends. CDR3 length: 15 residues. The CDR3 loop reads CASSLQGTEAYEQYF. CDR3 DNA, as far as it was read: TGTGCCAGCAGCTTGCAGGGGACGGAGGCCTACGAG.

This clone has ten or more counts. The read comes to an end 3 residues before the CDR3 does, leaving the germline J gene to fill in the end. The chain has TRBV19 and TRBJ2-5, with 12 positions matching TRBD1. The CDR3 extends over 16 amino acids. V was clipped by 6 bases and J by 6 bases; unmatched bases: 11. CDR1 LNHDA and CDR2 SQIVND come from the germline V gene (reference sequence). CDR3 DNA, as far as it was read: TGTGCCAGTAGCCCCCCACCGGGACAGGGGGCACAGACC. This codes for CASSPPPGQGAQT. In full, the CDR3 is CASSPPPGQGAQTQYF.

This clone was detected ten times or more. With the read ending 3 residues before the CDR3 end, the germline J gene is used to fill in that end. The rearrangement joins TRBV19 to TRBJ1-3; D gene unclear. Deletions cut 6 bases from V and 4 bases from J, with 10 bases between. The CDR3 runs 13 residues. Germline-derived CDR1 and CDR2 are LNHDA and SQIVND (reference sequence). CDR3 loop: CASRLRSGNTIYF. The sequenced part of the CDR3 DNA is TGTGCCAGTAGACTCAGGAGCGGAAACACC.

In its sample, this clone was seen many times. With the read ending 3 residues before the CDR3 end, the germline J gene is used to fill in that end. The chain uses TRBV5-6 and TRBJ2-7; 8 bases are shared with TRBD2. The CDR3 covers 15 residues. The V gene's germline CDR1 is SGHDT and CDR2 YYEEEE. Losses at the gene ends were 2 bases for V and 6 bases for J; bases not matched to a gene: 10. The CDR3 here is CASSFLGTSLPEQYF. CDR3 bases read: TGTGCCAGCAGCTTTCTCGGGACTAGTCTCCCCGAG.

On this clone: The missing CDR3 end, 3 residues past where the read stops, is filled in from the germline J gene. The gene calls are TRBV18 and TRBJ1-1, with D tentatively TRBD1 (5 bases). V lost 3 bases to trimming and J lost 4 bases, with 12 bases between them. This CDR3 has 14 amino acids. Germline V CDR1 and CDR2: KGHSH, LQKENI. CDR3 bases read: TGTGCCAGCTCACCGATGGGGGGTGGCACTGAA. This translates into CASSPMGGGTE. The complete CDR3 reads CASSPMGGGTEAFF.

This clone was picked up many times. The read comes to an end 3 residues before the CDR3 does, leaving the germline J gene to fill in the end. The V gene is TRBV18, the J gene TRBJ1-4; 8 bases match TRBD1. The germline V gene encodes CDR1 KGHSH and CDR2 LQKENI. V shed 0 bases and J 4 bases; nucleotides not matched to a gene: 4. The CDR3 length is 16 residues. The CDR3 sequence: CASSPPDREGNEKLFF. The sequenced part of the CDR3 DNA is TGTGCCAGCTCACCACCGGACAGGGAGGGTAATGAAAAA.

Turning to this clone: The CDR3 end is not reached by the read, which stops 3 residues before it; the germline J gene fills it in. V is TRBV19 and J is TRBJ2-7; 7 bases line up with TRBD1. Unmatched junction bases numbered 9, after V lost 5 bases and J lost 2 bases. This CDR3 spans 15 amino acids. Germline V gives CDR1 LNHDA, CDR2 SQIVND (reference sequence). CDR3 DNA, as far as it was read: TGTGCCAGTAGTTCCGCGACAGGGAACACCTACGAG. Protein product: CASSSATGNTYE. The entire CDR3 protein reads CASSSATGNTYEQYF.